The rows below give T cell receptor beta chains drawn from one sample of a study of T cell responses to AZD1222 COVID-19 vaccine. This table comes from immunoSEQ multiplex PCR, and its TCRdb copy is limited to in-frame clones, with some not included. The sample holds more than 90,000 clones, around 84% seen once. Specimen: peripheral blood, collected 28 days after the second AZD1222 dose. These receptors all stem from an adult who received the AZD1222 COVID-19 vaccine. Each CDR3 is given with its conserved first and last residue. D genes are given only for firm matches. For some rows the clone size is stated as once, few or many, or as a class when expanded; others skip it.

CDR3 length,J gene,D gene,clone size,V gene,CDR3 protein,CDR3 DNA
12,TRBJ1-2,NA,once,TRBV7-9,CASSATGNGYTF,TGTGCCAGCAGCGCTACAGGGAATGGCTACACCTTC
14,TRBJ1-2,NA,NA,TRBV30,CAWVAGQAIYGYTF,TGTGCCTGGGTAGCCGGGCAGGCTATCTATGGCTACACCTTC
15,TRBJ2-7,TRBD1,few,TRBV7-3,CASSLMGQGMYEQYF,TGTGCCAGCAGCTTAATGGGACAGGGGATGTACGAGCAGTACTTC
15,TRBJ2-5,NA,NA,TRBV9,CASSVGDLVQETQYF,TGTGCCAGCAGCGTAGGTGACCTCGTCCAAGAGACCCAGTACTTC
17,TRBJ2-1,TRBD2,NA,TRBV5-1,CASSLGLAGGPYNEQFF,TGCGCCAGCAGCTTGGGACTAGCGGGAGGGCCGTACAATGAGCAGTTCTTC
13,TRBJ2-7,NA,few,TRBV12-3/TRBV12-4,CASSSWTEYEQYF,TGTGCCAGCAGTTCCTGGACGGAATACGAGCAGTACTTC
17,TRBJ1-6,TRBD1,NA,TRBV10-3,CAISESREGGRNSPLHF,TGTGCCATCAGTGAGAGCAGGGAAGGGGGCCGGAATTCACCCCTCCACTTT
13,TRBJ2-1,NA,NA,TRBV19,CASSTRQLYEQFF,TGTGCCAGTAGTACAAGACAGTTGTATGAGCAGTTCTTC
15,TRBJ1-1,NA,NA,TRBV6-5,CASSYSARGNTEAFF,TGTGCCAGCAGTTACTCGGCCAGGGGGAACACTGAAGCTTTCTTT
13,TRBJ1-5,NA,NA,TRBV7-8,CASTWARNQPQHF,TGTGCCAGCACCTGGGCCCGCAATCAGCCCCAGCATTTT
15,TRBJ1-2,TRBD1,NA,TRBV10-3,CAISDYGQGEYGYTF,TGTGCCATCAGTGACTATGGACAGGGAGAATATGGCTACACCTTC
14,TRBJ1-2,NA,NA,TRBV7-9,CASSLAPRFYGYTF,TGTGCCAGCAGCTTAGCTCCCAGATTCTATGGCTACACCTTC
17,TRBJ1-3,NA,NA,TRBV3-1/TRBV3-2,CASSQVLRGPSGNTIYF,TGTGCCAGCAGCCAAGTTCTAAGGGGACCATCTGGAAACACCATATATTTT
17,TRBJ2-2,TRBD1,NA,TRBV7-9,CASSLDWTGSNTGELFF,TGTGCCAGCAGCTTAGATTGGACAGGGTCGAACACCGGGGAGCTGTTTTTT
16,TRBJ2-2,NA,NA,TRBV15,CATSRVSGPNTGELFF,TGTGCCACCAGCAGAGTTTCCGGGCCAAACACCGGGGAGCTGTTTTTT
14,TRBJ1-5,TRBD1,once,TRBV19,CASSGTGGVQPQHF,TGTGCCAGTAGCGGGACAGGGGGCGTTCAGCCCCAGCATTTT
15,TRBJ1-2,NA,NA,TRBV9,CASSTPSDRNYGYTF,TGTGCCAGCAGCACCCCCTCGGACCGAAACTATGGCTACACCTTC
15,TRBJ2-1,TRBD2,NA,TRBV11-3,CASSLLAGGINEQFF,TGTGCCAGCAGCTTACTAGCGGGGGGCATCAATGAGCAGTTCTTC